The clone carrying this T cell receptor (beta chain) was observed a handful of times. TCRdb keeps only in-frame clones here, not all; method: immunoSEQ multiplex PCR. This table has about 84,000 clones, around 83% appearing once. These data come from a study of control samples from healthy donors and cancer patients. In germline, CDR1 is LGHNA, CDR2 YNFKEQ. V was shortened by 0 bases and J by 3 bases, with 11 bases between the two germline ends. The CDR3 is made up of 15 amino acids. The TCR sequence derives from a man in his sixties with head and neck cancer. The V and J genes are TRBV4-2 and TRBJ2-5; D may be TRBD2 (5 bases). Sequences were obtained from PBMCs. DNA for the CDR3: TGTGCCAGCAGCCAAGATCAGCTAGCTAAAGAGACCCAGTACTTC. Protein sequence: CASSQDQLAKETQYF.